This paragraph reports one TCR beta chain. At the DNA level, this CDR3 is encoded by other sequences in the same sample as well. Naive CD8 cells were CD45RO-negative, positively selected for CCR7, excluding terminally differentiated effector memory CD45RA+ cells. All donors were healthy HIV-negative adults lacking recent acute infections or vaccinations. The data were produced by immunoSEQ multiplex PCR, yet TCRdb's version contains in-frame clones alone and is incomplete. Here the sample spans roughly 1,800,000 clones, less than 95% being singletons. Germline assignment: CDR1 SGHRS and CDR2 YFSETQ. This CDR3 comprises 13 residues. The V end lost 5 bases, the J end lost 1 base, and 9 bases lay between the germline ends. The source of the sample is a study of shared clonotypes between healthy human individuals. The overall study: Donors consisted of a couple of women and a few men between 18 and 49.

The sequence derives from a man younger than 35 in good health. The sequenced sample was naive CD8+ T cells sorted from blood. The chain is built from TRBV5-1 and TRBJ1-1, with TRBD1 as a possible D gene (6 bases). DNA of the CDR3: TGCGCCAGCAGTTCGACAGGGAACACTGAAGCTTTCTTT. Translated: CASSSTGNTEAFF.